This T cell receptor (beta chain) was retrieved from a study of T cell repertoires in cytomegalovirus infection. Across the study: Recently described HLA-C-restricted plus well-studied HLA-B-restricted CMV epitopes were used. Through public TCR beta signatures, both CMV infection and matching HLA type were indicated. Study-wide points: There were HLA-C-restricted CMV-specific TCR beta clonotypes dominating the ex vivo response.

In TCRdb, the reads were re-called with MiXCR into one record per CDR3 protein. The table has 700,000 to 850,000 distinct CDR3 sequences, 30% to 35% seen once. With respect to this clonotype: What it binds is not known. Germline and junction disagree at one end, which may indicate a read error.

Germline V CDR1 and CDR2: SGHAT, FQDESV (reference sequence). The CDR3 is 15 amino acids. This clonotype was obtained from a human donor in good health (CMV status not recorded). Some clones in this sample may be carry-over from other donors' samples. J is TRBJ2-1 and V is TRBV11-1; 13 bases map to TRBD2. Sequences were derived from cultured CD8+ T cells from PBMCs, sampled from culture after CMV antigen stimulation. CDR3 residues: CTSSSLAGGLDEQFF. The CDR3 DNA reads TGTACCAGCAGCTCACTAGCGGGGGGGCTTGATGAGCAGTTCTTC.